This TCR beta chain was obtained from a study of T cells expressing NK-cell markers. Study-wide results and caveats: Nothing established the HCMV specificity of expanded NKG2C+ T cell clones. For a handful of donors, the dominant NKG2C+ clonotypes made up about 1.0-8% of their CD8+ T cells.

The CDR3 runs to 15 residues. TCRdb reprocessed the 5' RACE reads, keeping one entry per CDR3 protein, no DNA. Its table lists some 140,000 distinct CDR3 sequences. Details on this clonotype: Antigen unknown.

Sequencing was performed on blood T cells: a sorted CD56 or NKG2C T cell subset, CD4+ or CD8+ T cells, or bulk PBMC T cells (not recorded which). This clonotype originated in a woman between 45 and 60 years old in good health. The chain is built from TRBV12-3 or TRBV12-4 and TRBJ2-1; TCRdb outputs TRBD2, but without DNA this stays unchecked. The CDR3 spells CASSHLSGRNNEQFF.